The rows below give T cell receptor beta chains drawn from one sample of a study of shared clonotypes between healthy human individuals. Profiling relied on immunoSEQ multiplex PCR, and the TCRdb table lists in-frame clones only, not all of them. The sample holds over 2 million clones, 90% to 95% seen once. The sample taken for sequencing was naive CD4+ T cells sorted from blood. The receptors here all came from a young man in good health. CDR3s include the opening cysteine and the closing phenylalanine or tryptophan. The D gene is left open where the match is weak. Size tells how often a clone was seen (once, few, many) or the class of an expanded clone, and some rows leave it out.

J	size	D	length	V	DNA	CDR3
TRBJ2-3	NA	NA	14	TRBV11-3	TGTGCCAGCAGCTTAGATGGCAGCACAGATACGCAGTATTTT	CASSLDGSTDTQYF
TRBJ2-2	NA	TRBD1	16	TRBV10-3	TGTGCCCTAAAAGCAGACAGGGGGCCTGACACCGGGGAGCTGTTTTTT	CALKADRGPDTGELFF
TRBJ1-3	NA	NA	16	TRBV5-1	TGCGCCAGCAGCAGCTCCGGGAAGACGACTGGAAACACCATATATTTT	CASSSSGKTTGNTIYF
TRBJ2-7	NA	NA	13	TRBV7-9	TGTGCCAGCAGCTTATTTCCGGGGTACGAGCAGTACTTC	CASSLFPGYEQYF
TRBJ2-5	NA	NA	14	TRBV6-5	TGTGCCAGCAGTTACGGGACTTTACAAGAGACCCAGTACTTC	CASSYGTLQETQYF
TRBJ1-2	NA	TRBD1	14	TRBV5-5	TGTGCCAGCAGTTCTGACAGGGCCTCCTATGGCTACACCTTC	CASSSDRASYGYTF
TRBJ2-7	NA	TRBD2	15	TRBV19	TGTGCCAGTAGTATTATGGGACTAGCGGGCTATGAGCAGTACTTC	CASSIMGLAGYEQYF
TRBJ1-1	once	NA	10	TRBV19	TGTGCCAGCCAGGCGGCTGAAGCTTTCTTT	CASQAAEAFF
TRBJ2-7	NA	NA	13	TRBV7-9	TGTGCCAGCAGCCCGAGTGGCCCCTACGAGCAGTACTTC	CASSPSGPYEQYF
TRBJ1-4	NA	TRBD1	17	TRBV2	TGTGCCAGCAGTCCGGACAGGGTCCTCGCAACTAATGAAAAACTGTTTTTT	CASSPDRVLATNEKLFF
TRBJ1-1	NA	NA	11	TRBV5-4	TGTGCCACAGATACAGGGTTTGAAGCTTTCTTT	CATDTGFEAFF
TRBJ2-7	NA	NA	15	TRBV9	TGTGCCAGCAGCGTAGATGGGGGCCGGACCTACGAGCAGTACTTC	CASSVDGGRTYEQYF
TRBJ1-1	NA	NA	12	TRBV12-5	TGTGCTAGTGGTTTTCTGAACACTGAAGCTTTCTTT	CASGFLNTEAFF
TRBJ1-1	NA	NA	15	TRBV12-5	TGTGCTAGTGGTTTGGAGAGCTCGGGGAACACTGAAGCTTTCTTT	CASGLESSGNTEAFF
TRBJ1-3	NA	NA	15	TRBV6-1	TGTGCCAGCAGTGAAGCTGGAGGGCAGGGGAACACCATATATTTT	CASSEAGGQGNTIYF
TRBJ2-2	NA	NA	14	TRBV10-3	TGTGCCATCAGCCACGACAGGAACACCGGGGAGCTGTTTTTT	CAISHDRNTGELFF
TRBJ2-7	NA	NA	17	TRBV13	TGTGCCAGCAGCCGTACAGGGTTTGGGTCTACAATCTACGAGCAGTACTTC	CASSRTGFGSTIYEQYF
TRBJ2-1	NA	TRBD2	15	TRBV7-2	TGTGCCAGCAGCTCTCAATTAGCGGGAAACAATGAGCAGTTCTTC	CASSSQLAGNNEQFF
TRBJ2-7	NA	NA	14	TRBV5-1	TGCGCCAGCAGCTTGGCTCGCGGGACCTACGAGCAGTACTTC	CASSLARGTYEQYF
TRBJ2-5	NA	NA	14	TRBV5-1	TGCGCCAGCAGGGGAGTTAGGGGTCAAGAGACCCAGTACTTC	CASRGVRGQETQYF
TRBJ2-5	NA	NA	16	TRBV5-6	TGTGCCAGCAGCTTGGATAACCTCGCAGGGAGAGAGACCCAGTACTTC	CASSLDNLAGRETQYF
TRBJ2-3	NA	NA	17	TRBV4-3	TGCGCCAGCAGCCAAGATCCTCCTACTAGCTCAACAGATACGCAGTATTTT	CASSQDPPTSSTDTQYF
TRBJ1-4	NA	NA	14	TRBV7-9	TGTGCCAGCAGCACGGATACAACTAATGAAAAACTGTTTTTT	CASSTDTTNEKLFF
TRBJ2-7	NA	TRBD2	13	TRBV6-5	TGTGCCAGCAGTTATAGTAACAGACTAGCGATGTACTTC	CASSYSNRLAMYF
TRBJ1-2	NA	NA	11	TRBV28	TGTGCCAGCAGTTTTAGCCGGGGCTACACCTTC	CASSFSRGYTF
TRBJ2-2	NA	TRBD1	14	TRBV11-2	TGTGCCAGCAGCTCCTTGACAGGGATCGGGGAGCTGTTTTTT	CASSSLTGIGELFF
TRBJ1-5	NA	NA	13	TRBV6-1	TGTGCCAGCAGTAGAGAAGGCAATCAGCCCCAGCATTTT	CASSREGNQPQHF
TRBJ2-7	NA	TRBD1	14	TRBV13	TGTGCCAGCAGCTTCTGGACAGGGGTTGACGAGCAGTACTTC	CASSFWTGVDEQYF
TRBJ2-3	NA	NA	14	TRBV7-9	TGTGCCAGCAGCTTCAGCACGGCGGGGGATACGCAGTATTTT	CASSFSTAGDTQYF
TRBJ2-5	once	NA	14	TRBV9	TGTGCCAGCAGCGACCGACTAGTTGGAGAGACCCAGTACTTC	CASSDRLVGETQYF
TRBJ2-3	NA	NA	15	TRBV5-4	TGTGCCAGCAGCCCTGGGGGGAGGAGGCCAGATACGCAGTATTTT	CASSPGGRRPDTQYF
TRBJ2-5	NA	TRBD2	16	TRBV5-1	TGCGCCAGCAGCACTTACACACCGGGACTACAAGAGACCCAGTACTTC	CASSTYTPGLQETQYF
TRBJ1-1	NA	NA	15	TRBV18	TGTGCCAGCTCACCACCGCAGGGCATGAACACTGAAGCTTTCTTT	CASSPPQGMNTEAFF
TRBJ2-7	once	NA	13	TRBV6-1	TGTGCCAGCAACCGGGGACCGGGCTACGAGCAGTACTTC	CASNRGPGYEQYF
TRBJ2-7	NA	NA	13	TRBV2	TGTGCCAGCACCGATCAGGGCCCCTACGAGCAGTACTTC	CASTDQGPYEQYF
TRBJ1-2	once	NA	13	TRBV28	TGTGCCAGCTCATCTCTAAATTTCTATGGCTACACCTTC	CASSSLNFYGYTF
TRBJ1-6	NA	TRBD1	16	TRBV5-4	TGTGCCAGCAGCGCCGGGACAGGGGTCGATAATTCACCCCTCCACTTT	CASSAGTGVDNSPLHF
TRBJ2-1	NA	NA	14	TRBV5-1	TGCGCCAGCAGCTTGGAGTACGGGGGCAATGAGCAGTTCTTC	CASSLEYGGNEQFF
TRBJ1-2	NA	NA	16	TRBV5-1	TGCGCCAGCAGCTACGGGTCGGGGGAAGCTAACTATGGCTACACCTTC	CASSYGSGEANYGYTF
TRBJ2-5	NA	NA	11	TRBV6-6	TGTGCCAGCACCGACAGAACCACCCAGTACTTC	CASTDRTTQYF
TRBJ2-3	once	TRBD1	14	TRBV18	TGTGCCAGCTCCTGGGACAGCAGCACAGATACGCAGTATTTT	CASSWDSSTDTQYF
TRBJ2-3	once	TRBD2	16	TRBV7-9	TGTGCCAGCAGCCTCGGACTAGCGGGAGATTTGGTGTCGCAGTATTTT	CASSLGLAGDLVSQYF
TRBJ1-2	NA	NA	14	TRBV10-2	NA	CASSDFRGLGGYTF
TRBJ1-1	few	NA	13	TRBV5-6	TGTGCCAGCAGCTTGGGGGGAGGCACTGAAGCTTTCTTT	CASSLGGGTEAFF
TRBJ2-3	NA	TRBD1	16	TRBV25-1	TGTGCCAGCAGCAAAAGTGGACAGGGGGCCGCAGATACGCAGTATTTT	CASSKSGQGAADTQYF
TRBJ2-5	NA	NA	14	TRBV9	TGTGCCAGCAGCAAGGACGGATTCCAAGAGACCCAGTACTTC	CASSKDGFQETQYF
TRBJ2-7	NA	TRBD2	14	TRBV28	TGTGCCAGCAGGACTAGCGGACGAACCTACGAGCAGTACTTC	CASRTSGRTYEQYF
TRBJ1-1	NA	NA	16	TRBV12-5	TGTGCTAGTGGTTTGGTACTTGGACAGATGAACACTGAAGCTTTCTTT	CASGLVLGQMNTEAFF
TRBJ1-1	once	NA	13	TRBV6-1	TGTGCCAGCCTCAGGCTCATGAACACTGAAGCTTTCTTT	CASLRLMNTEAFF
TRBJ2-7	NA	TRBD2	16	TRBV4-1	TGCGCCAGCAGCGCGGGACTAGCGGGACCCTCCTACGAGCAGTACTTC	CASSAGLAGPSYEQYF
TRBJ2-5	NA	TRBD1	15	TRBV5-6	TGTGCCAGCAGCACCCTGACAGGGGACAGGGAGACCCAGTACTTC	CASSTLTGDRETQYF
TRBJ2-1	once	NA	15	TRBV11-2	TGTGCCAGCAGCTTAGGAGGGGGTAAACTCAATGAGCAGTTCTTC	CASSLGGGKLNEQFF